A single sample is the source of the 27 T cell receptor beta chains below, sequenced in a study of shared clonotypes between healthy human individuals. The method was immunoSEQ multiplex PCR; TCRdb's version includes in-frame clones alone and lacks a portion of them. The data contain roughly 2.5 million clones, more than 80% of them singletons. The sequenced material came from naive CD4+ T cells sorted from blood. Indicated subset: CD45RA+ positively selected. All receptors come from a man in his late teens or twenties in good health.

The chain uses TRBV5-6 and TRBJ2-2, with 7 bases fitting TRBD1. The germline gives CDR1 SGHDT, CDR2 YYEEEE. V trimming: 4 bases; J trimming: 0 bases; junction bases outside the gene matches: 6. CDR3 length: 16 amino acids. Written as DNA, the CDR3 is TGTGCCAGCAGCCAACCGGGACAGTCGAACACCGGGGAGCTGTTTTTT. It specifies CASSQPGQSNTGELFF.

The chain has TRBV29-1 and TRBJ1-2; 8 positions match TRBD1. Germline CDR1 SQVTM, CDR2 ANQGSEA. V dropped 6 bases and J dropped 7; count of bases not matched to a gene: 7. CDR3 length: 12 residues. CDR3 nucleotide sequence: TGCAGCGTGATGGACAGGGTCGGTGGCTACACCTTC. As protein: CSVMDRVGGYTF.

The V and J genes are TRBV14 and TRBJ2-2, with D perhaps TRBD1 or TRBD2 (5 bases each). The V end lost 3 bases, the J end lost 6 bases, and 5 bases lay between the germline ends. Looked up from germline, CDR1 is SGHDN and CDR2 is FVKESK. CDR3 length: 12 residues. Written as DNA, the CDR3 is TGTGCCAGCAGCCAGGGGGCCGGGGAGCTGTTTTTT. It codes for CASSQGAGELFF.

V gene TRBV28 combines with J gene TRBJ1-6; D perhaps matches TRBD1 (5 bases). Per the germline V gene, CDR1 is MDHEN and CDR2 is SYDVKM. Deletions cut 5 bases from V and 14 bases from J, with 19 bases between. This CDR3 contains 14 residues. The chain's CDR3 is CASSTGTARSTLHF. CDR3 DNA sequence: TGTGCCAGCAGTACCGGGACCGCCAGGTCAACCCTCCACTTT.

Points on this clone: Other DNA sequences in this specimen translate into the identical CDR3. V and J are TRBV6-5 and TRBJ1-5, with 9 bases that match TRBD1. This CDR3 has 14 residues. Germline-derived CDR1 and CDR2 are MNHEY and SVGAGI. After removal of 6 bases from V and 2 bases from J, the junction contained 2 bases not matched to a gene. CDR3 DNA sequence: TGTGCCAGCAGCAGGGACAGGGGCAATCAGCCCCAGCATTTT. This encodes CASSRDRGNQPQHF.

This chain connects TRBV10-3 to TRBJ2-3; TRBD2 agrees at 9 bases. Germline V gene data show CDR1 as ENHRY and CDR2 as SYGVKD. This CDR3 has 14 amino acids. V was clipped by 4 bases and J by 5 bases; unmatched bases: 4. CDR3 sequence: CAISGSAGGDTQYF. CDR3 sequence (DNA): TGTGCCATCAGTGGATCAGCGGGGGGAGATACGCAGTATTTT.

About this clone: Other DNA sequences in the same sample also yield this CDR3. CDR3 residues: CASSLGGTAQETQYF. CDR3 bases: TGCGCCAGCAGCTTGGGTGGGACAGCGCAAGAGACCCAGTACTTC. This chain links TRBV5-1 with TRBJ2-5; 7 nucleotides agree with TRBD1. CDR1 and CDR2 (germline): SGHRS, YFSETQ. The junction had 4 bases not matched to a gene; V was cut back by 0 bases and J by 2 bases. CDR3 length: 15 amino acids.

This chain joins TRBV6-1 and TRBJ1-4; the match to TRBD1 covers 8 bases. V lost 0 bases and J lost 0; bases outside the gene matches: 6. The germline gives CDR1 MNHNS, CDR2 SASEGT. The CDR3 consists of 18 residues. CDR3 nucleotide sequence: TGTGCCAGCAGTGAAGCATGGACAGGGTCCGCAACTAATGAAAAACTGTTTTTT. It translates to CASSEAWTGSATNEKLFF.

The gene calls are TRBV19 and TRBJ2-1; maybe TRBD1 (5 bases). This CDR3 comprises 13 residues. Trimming left V 10 bases short and J 6 bases short, with 16 bases between. The germline gives CDR1 LNHDA, CDR2 SQIVND (reference sequence). For the CDR3, the DNA is TGTGCCACCGCCAGGCAGGGCGGCAATGAGCAGTTCTTC. Protein product: CATARQGGNEQFF.

The chain is built from TRBV5-1 and TRBJ2-2, with a possible D match to TRBD1 (6 bases). V was shortened by 3 bases and J by 4 bases, with 10 bases between the two germline ends. This CDR3 is built from 14 residues. CDR1 SGHRS and CDR2 YFSETQ come from the germline V gene. CDR3 sequence reads: CASSSDRLTGELFF. CDR3 DNA sequence: TGCGCCAGCAGCTCGGACAGACTCACCGGGGAGCTGTTTTTT.

The chain recombines TRBV9 with TRBJ2-5, with D maybe TRBD2 (7 bases). Germline V gene sequence: CDR1 SGDLS, CDR2 YYNGEE. The CDR3 sequence is 15 residues long. V was pared by 6 bases and J by 2 bases, with 17 bases between. CDR3 bases: TGTGCCAGCACCCTTGGAGGGGGGGGGCAAGAGACCCAGTACTTC. Encoded protein: CASTLGGGGQETQYF.

The chain employs TRBV5-1 and TRBJ2-5; D possibly corresponds to TRBD2 (6 bases). The length of the CDR3 is 12 residues. In germline, CDR1 is SGHRS, CDR2 YFSETQ. V shed 5 bases and J shed 5 bases, with 10 bases lying between them. CDR3 residues: CASRAEGETQYF. CDR3 sequence (DNA): TGCGCCAGCAGGGCGGAGGGGGAGACCCAGTACTTC.

The rearrangement uses TRBV6-5 and TRBJ2-5, with a possible D match to TRBD1 (6 bases). This CDR3 region has 14 residues. Germline V gene sequence: CDR1 MNHEY, CDR2 SVGAGI. V was cut by 0 bases and J by 5 bases, with 10 bases left in between. Here the CDR3 reads CASSYSRGWETQYF. CDR3 in DNA: TGTGCCAGCAGTTACTCGAGGGGGTGGGAGACCCAGTACTTC.

The chain is built from TRBV30 and TRBJ2-5, with D maybe TRBD1 (6 bases). Deletions cut 1 base from V and 4 bases from J, with 16 bases between. Looked up from germline, CDR1 is GTSNPN and CDR2 is SVGIG (reference sequence). The CDR3 contains 15 residues. CDR3 region: CAWSALHRVRETQYF. The DNA of the CDR3 is TGTGCCTGGAGTGCACTTCACAGGGTACGAGAGACCCAGTACTTC.

This clone showed up just once. The sample has other DNA sequences that encode this CDR3 too. The rearrangement joins TRBV5-1 to TRBJ2-7, with 7 bases identical to TRBD1. Germline V gene sequence: CDR1 SGHRS, CDR2 YFSETQ. CDR3 length: 14 amino acids. The J segment lost 2 bases and the V segment lost 3 bases, leaving 5 bases of the junction unmatched. The CDR3 coding sequence is TGCGCCAGCAGCTACTCCGGGACAGCCTACGAGCAGTACTTC. Its protein is CASSYSGTAYEQYF.

The chain uses TRBV6-5 and TRBJ2-5, with 7 positions matching TRBD1. Trimming at V came to 6 bases and at J to 5 bases, leaving 9 bases not matched to a gene. The CDR3 has 14 residues. Germline V gene sequence: CDR1 MNHEY, CDR2 SVGAGI. The CDR3 sequence: CASRSDREGETQYF. The CDR3 nucleotides read TGTGCCAGCAGATCCGACAGGGAAGGCGAGACCCAGTACTTC.

This clone was recorded a few times. V usage is TRBV29-1 and J usage is TRBJ1-5, with D tentatively TRBD1 (6 bases). The CDR3 sequence is 13 residues long. V lost 0 bases, J lost 4 bases, and 7 bases lay in between. Germline V CDR1 and CDR2: SQVTM, ANQGSEA. The CDR3 coding sequence is TGCAGCGTTGAAGAGGGGGCGAATCAGCCCCAGCATTTT. Residues: CSVEEGANQPQHF.

The chain couples TRBV4-3 to TRBJ2-2; TRBD2 might be the D (5 bases). CDR3 length: 16 residues. The V gene lost 0 bases and the J gene lost 3 bases, with 11 bases spanning the gap. Germline lookup yields CDR1 LGHNA and CDR2 YSLEER. In nucleotides, the CDR3 is TGCGCCAGCAGCCAAGATTACGAGAGGGACACCGGGGAGCTGTTTTTT. It specifies CASSQDYERDTGELFF.

The V gene is TRBV2, the J gene TRBJ1-2, with D uncertain. Germline V gene sequence: CDR1 SNHLY, CDR2 FYNNEI. The CDR3 runs to 13 residues. Trimming stripped 4 bases from V and 7 bases from J, with 13 bases between. The CDR3 is CASSANGGLGYTF. CDR3 bases: TGTGCCAGCAGTGCGAATGGAGGTCTTGGCTACACCTTC.

This chain uses TRBV28 with TRBJ2-1; perhaps TRBD2 as D (5 bases). The germline V gene encodes CDR1 MDHEN and CDR2 SYDVKM. CDR3 size: 15 residues. V gave up 4 bases and J gave up 8 bases, with 18 bases separating them. The CDR3 DNA reads as TGTGCCAGCAGTTCAACGGGGTCGGGTACGCATGAGCAGTTCTTC. It codes for CASSSTGSGTHEQFF.

This chain uses TRBV30 with TRBJ2-3; 9 bases map to TRBD2. This CDR3 comprises 15 residues. With V trimmed by 4 bases and J by 0 bases, 5 bases remained unmatched. CDR1 is GTSNPN, CDR2 SVGIG, per germline (reference sequence). The CDR3 reads CAWTSSGTSTDTQYF. The CDR3 coding sequence is TGTGCCTGGACCTCTAGCGGGACTAGCACAGATACGCAGTATTTT.

V gene TRBV7-2 combines with J gene TRBJ1-2; D is ambiguous. The CDR3 covers 14 residues. Trimming cost V 0 bases and J 4 bases, with 9 bases left between them. Germline CDR1 reads SGHTA; CDR2 reads FQGNSA. Here the CDR3 reads CASSLAGSSYGYTF. The CDR3 DNA sequence: TGTGCCAGCAGCTTAGCGGGGTCCTCCTATGGCTACACCTTC.

The chain couples TRBV6-1 to TRBJ1-1; D is undetermined. The CDR3 is 15 amino acids. Trimming stripped 1 base from V and 3 bases from J, with 12 bases between. Germline V gene lookup returns CDR1 MNHNS and CDR2 SASEGT. The CDR3 protein is CASSEEVGGHTEAFF. Here the CDR3 DNA reads TGTGCCAGCAGTGAAGAGGTAGGAGGACACACTGAAGCTTTCTTT.

This clone was seen only once. The chain joins TRBV28 to TRBJ2-7, with TRBD2 matching over 7 bases. Germline CDR1 is MDHEN and CDR2 is SYDVKM. There are 19 residues in the CDR3. The V gene end was trimmed by 6 bases and the J gene end by 1 base; junction bases not matched to a gene: 21. This CDR3 is CASSPIFWTSLTKSYEQYF. CDR3 coding DNA: TGTGCCAGCAGCCCGATCTTCTGGACTAGTTTAACGAAATCCTACGAGCAGTACTTC.

The gene calls are TRBV5-1 and TRBJ1-6, with 7 bases fitting TRBD1. Germline values: CDR1 SGHRS, CDR2 YFSETQ. This CDR3 is 15 amino acids long. Losses at the gene ends were 0 bases for V and 7 bases for J; bases not matched to a gene: 4. The CDR3 protein is CASSLGQGENSPLHF. CDR3 sequence (DNA): TGCGCCAGCAGCTTGGGGCAGGGGGAGAATTCACCCCTCCACTTT.

The genes are TRBV7-9 and TRBJ1-5; D is unresolved. The V gene lost 7 bases and the J gene lost 0 bases, with 19 bases spanning the gap. Germline V CDR1 and CDR2: SEHNR, FQNEAQ (reference sequence). The length of the CDR3 is 17 residues. CDR3: CASTLLGSENSNQPQHF. The DNA of the CDR3 is TGTGCCAGCACCCTCCTAGGGTCGGAAAATAGCAATCAGCCCCAGCATTTT. Using reference TRBV7-9 and TRBJ1-5 for the parts outside the CDR3, the full variable domain is DTGVSQNPRHKITKRGQNVTFRCDPISEHNRLYWYRQTLGQGPEFLTYFQNEAQLEKSRLLSDRFSAERPKGSFSTLEIQRTEQGDSAMYLCASTLLGSENSNQPQHFGDGTRLSIL.

About this clone: Other DNA variants within this sample encode the same CDR3. The rearrangement links TRBV5-4 to TRBJ2-7; D possibly uses TRBD1 or TRBD2 (5 bases each). Trimming stripped 4 bases from V and 1 base from J, with 9 bases between. The germline V gene encodes CDR1 SGHNT and CDR2 YYREEE (reference sequence). There are 13 residues in the CDR3. The CDR3 protein is CASSPGLSYEQYF. CDR3 bases: TGTGCCAGCAGCCCGGGGCTTTCCTACGAGCAGTACTTC.